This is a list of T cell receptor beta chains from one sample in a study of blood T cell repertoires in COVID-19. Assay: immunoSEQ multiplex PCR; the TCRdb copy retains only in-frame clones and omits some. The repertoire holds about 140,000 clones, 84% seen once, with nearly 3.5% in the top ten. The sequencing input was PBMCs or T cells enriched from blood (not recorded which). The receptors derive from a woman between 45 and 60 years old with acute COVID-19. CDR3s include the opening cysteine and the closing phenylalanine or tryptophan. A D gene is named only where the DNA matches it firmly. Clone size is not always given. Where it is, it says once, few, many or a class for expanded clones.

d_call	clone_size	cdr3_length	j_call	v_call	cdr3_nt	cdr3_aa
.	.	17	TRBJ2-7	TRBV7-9	TGTGCCAGCAGCTTAGCCACTCGGGTAGGTCTAGCCTACGAGCAGTACTTC	CASSLATRVGLAYEQYF
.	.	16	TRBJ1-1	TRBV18	TGTGCCAGCTCACCCTCTCGCGGAAGCATGAACACTGAAGCTTTCTTT	CASSPSRGSMNTEAFF
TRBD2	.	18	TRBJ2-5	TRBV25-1	TGTGCCAGCAGTGAGCGGACTAGCGGGACCGATTTACGGGAGACCCAGTACTTC	CASSERTSGTDLRETQYF
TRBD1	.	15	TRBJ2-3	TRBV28	TGTGCCAGCAGCCGGACAGGGTACGGCACAGATACGCAGTATTTT	CASSRTGYGTDTQYF
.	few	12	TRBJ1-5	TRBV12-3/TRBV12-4	TGTGCCAGCAGTTTCGGGGGTCAGCCCCAGCATTTT	CASSFGGQPQHF
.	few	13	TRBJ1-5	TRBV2	TGTGCCAGCGGCAGGGGAACAAATCAGCCCCAGCATTTT	CASGRGTNQPQHF
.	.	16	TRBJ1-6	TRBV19	TGTGCCAGTAGAATACAGGCAGGGAAGGTTAATTCACCCCTCCACTTT	CASRIQAGKVNSPLHF
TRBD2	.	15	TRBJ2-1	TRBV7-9	TGTGCCAGCAGCTTTCGGCTAGCGGACTACAATGAGCAGTTCTTC	CASSFRLADYNEQFF
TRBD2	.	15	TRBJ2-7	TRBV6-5	TGTGCCAGCAGTTACCTGCAAGCGGGGACCTACGAGCAGTACTTC	CASSYLQAGTYEQYF
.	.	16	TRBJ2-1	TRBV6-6	TGTGCCAGCAGTTACTCGCTGCCGAGCTCCTACAATGAGCAGTTCTTC	CASSYSLPSSYNEQFF
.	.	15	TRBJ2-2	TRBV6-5	TGTGCCAGCAGTTACTCGTCAGGGGTGGCCGGGGAGCTGTTTTTT	CASSYSSGVAGELFF
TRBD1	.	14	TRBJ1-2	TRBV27	TGTGCCAGCAGAAAACCAGGGGGAACGGGCGGCTACACCTTC	CASRKPGGTGGYTF
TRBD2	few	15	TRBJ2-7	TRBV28	TGTGCCAGCAGTTTATCGGGACTAGTCCTTCGGGAGCAGTACTTC	CASSLSGLVLREQYF
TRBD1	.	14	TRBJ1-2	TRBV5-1	TGCGCCAGCAGCAGCGGGACAGGGGGTTATGGCTACACCTTC	CASSSGTGGYGYTF
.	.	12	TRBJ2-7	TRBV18	TGTGCCAGCTCCTCGAACACCTACGAGCAGTACTTC	CASSSNTYEQYF
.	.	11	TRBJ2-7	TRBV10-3	TGTGCCATCAGTGAAACATACGAGCAGTACTTC	CAISETYEQYF
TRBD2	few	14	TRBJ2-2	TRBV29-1	TGCAGCGTCTCCAAGAGCGGGAGCACCGGGGAGCTGTTTTTT	CSVSKSGSTGELFF
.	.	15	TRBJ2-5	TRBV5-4	TGTGCCAGCAGCCCCGACTTAGGCGCCGAAGAGACCCAGTACTTC	CASSPDLGAEETQYF
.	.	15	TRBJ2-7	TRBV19	TGTGCCAGTAGTATAGGGATGCAGGGCCGCTACGAGCAGTACTTC	CASSIGMQGRYEQYF
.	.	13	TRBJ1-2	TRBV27	TGTGCCAGCAGTTTATCCCGGGGTGGAGGCTACACCTTC	CASSLSRGGGYTF
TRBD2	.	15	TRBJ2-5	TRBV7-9	TGTGCCAGCAGCTTAGCTCTAGCGGGACGGGAGACCCAGTACTTC	CASSLALAGRETQYF
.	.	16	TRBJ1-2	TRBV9	TGTGCCAGCAGCCCCGGGGAGGAGGGGGGGTTTTATGGCTACACCTTC	CASSPGEEGGFYGYTF
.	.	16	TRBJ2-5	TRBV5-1	TGCGCCAGCAGCCCCCTCCCTCGTCAGGGTAGAGAGACCCAGTACTTC	CASSPLPRQGRETQYF
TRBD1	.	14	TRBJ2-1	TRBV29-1	TGCAGCGTGGGACAGGGGCCAGGATACAATGAGCAGTTCTTC	CSVGQGPGYNEQFF
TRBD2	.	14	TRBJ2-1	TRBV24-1	TGTGCCACCAGCGCAAGCGGGAGGGACAATGAGCAGTTCTTC	CATSASGRDNEQFF
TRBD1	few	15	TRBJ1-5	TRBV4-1	TGCGCCAGCAGCCGAGGGGACAGGGGCAATCAGCCCCAGCATTTT	CASSRGDRGNQPQHF
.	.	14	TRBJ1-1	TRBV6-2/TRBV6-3	TGTGCCAGCAGTTACCTTGTTGAGCGGACTGAAGCTTTCTTT	CASSYLVERTEAFF
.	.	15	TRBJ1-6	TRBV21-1	TGTGCCAGCACCGCAGGCGGGGCAAAGGATTCACCCCTCCACTTT	CASTAGGAKDSPLHF
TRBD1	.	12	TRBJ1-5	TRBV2	TGTGCCAGCAGCGACAGGGTAAGGCCCCAGCATTTT	CASSDRVRPQHF
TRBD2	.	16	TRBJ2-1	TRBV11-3	TGTGCCAGCAGCAATTACCCGACTAGCGGGAGAGGGAAGCAGTTCTTC	CASSNYPTSGRGKQFF
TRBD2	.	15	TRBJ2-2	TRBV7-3	TGTGCCAGCAGCCGAGCGGGGTCGAACACCGGGGAGCTGTTTTTT	CASSRAGSNTGELFF
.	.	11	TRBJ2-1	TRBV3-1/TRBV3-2	TGTGCCAGCAGCCTAGAGACTAGGCAGTTCTTC	CASSLETRQFF
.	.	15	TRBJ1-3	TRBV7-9	TGTGCCAGCAGCCCTAACTTGAGCTCTGGAAACACCATATATTTT	CASSPNLSSGNTIYF
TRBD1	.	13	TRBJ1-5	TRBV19	TGTGCCAGCGGCGGGACAGGGTTTCAGCCCCAGCATTTT	CASGGTGFQPQHF
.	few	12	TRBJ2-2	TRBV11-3	TGTGCCAGCGAAGGGAGGACCGGGGAGCTGTTTTTT	CASEGRTGELFF
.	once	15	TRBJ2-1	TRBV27	TGTGCCAGCAGTTTAGGAACTACTCATAACAATGAGCAGTTCTTC	CASSLGTTHNNEQFF
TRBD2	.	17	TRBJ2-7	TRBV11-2	TGTGCCAGCAGCTTAGGGGGGGGGACGGGCAGGACCCACGAGCAGTACTTC	CASSLGGGTGRTHEQYF
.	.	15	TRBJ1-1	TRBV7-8	TGTGCCAGCAGCTTAGCGGCCTCGATGAACACTGAAGCTTTCTTT	CASSLAASMNTEAFF
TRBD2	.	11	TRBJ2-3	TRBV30	TGTGCCTGGGCGGGACTAGAGGCTCAGTATTTT	CAWAGLEAQYF
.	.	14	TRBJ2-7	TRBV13	TGTGCCAGCAGCCTTCGGTTTAGTGTGTACGAGCAGTACTTC	CASSLRFSVYEQYF
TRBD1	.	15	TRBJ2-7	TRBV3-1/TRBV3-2	TGTGCCAGCAGCCGACCGGGACAGGGGGCATGGGAGCAGTACTTC	CASSRPGQGAWEQYF
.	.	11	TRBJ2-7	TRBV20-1	TGCAGTGCTAGGGCAAGCTACGAGCAGTACTTC	CSARASYEQYF
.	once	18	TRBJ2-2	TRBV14	TGTGCCAGCAGCCAAGATTCATGGCAGGGAAGAGGCACCGGGGAGCTGTTTTTT	CASSQDSWQGRGTGELFF
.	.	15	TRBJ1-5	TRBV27	TGTGCCAGCAGCCCACCCTACCCGGCTGGGGGCCCCCAGCATTTT	CASSPPYPAGGPQHF
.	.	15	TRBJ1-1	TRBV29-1	TGCAGCGTTGAAGGTTCATCTGTTTCGGGTAGGGAGGCTTTCTTT	CSVEGSSVSGREAFF
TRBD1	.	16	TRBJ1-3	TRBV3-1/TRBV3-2	TGTGCCAGCAGCCTCCTAACAGGGGGCTCTGGAAACACCATATATTTT	CASSLLTGGSGNTIYF
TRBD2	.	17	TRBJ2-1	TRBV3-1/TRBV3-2	TGTGCCAGCAGCCCCTCTTCTAGCGGGAGGTTCTACAATGAGCAGTTCTTC	CASSPSSSGRFYNEQFF
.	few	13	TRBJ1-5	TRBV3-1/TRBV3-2	TGTGCCAGCAGCCGCACGGGAGATCAGCCCCAGCATTTT	CASSRTGDQPQHF
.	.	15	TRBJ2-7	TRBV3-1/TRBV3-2	TGTGCCAGCAGCCAAGGGGTAGCTCTAAAGGTTGAGCAGTACTTC	CASSQGVALKVEQYF
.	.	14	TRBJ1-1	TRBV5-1	TGCGCCAGCAGCCCATCCCAAAGTAGCGCTAAAGCTTTCTTT	CASSPSQSSAKAFF
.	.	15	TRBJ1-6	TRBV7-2	TGTGCCAGCAGCGGGGGGGAGACATGGTATTCACCCCTCCACTTT	CASSGGETWYSPLHF
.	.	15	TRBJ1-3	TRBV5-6	TGTGCCAGCAGCTTGATTGGCAGGCCCGGAAACACCATATATTTT	CASSLIGRPGNTIYF
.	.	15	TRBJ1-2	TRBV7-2	TGTGCCAGCAGCCTAGTCACCGGCGGGGTGGGTGGCTACACCTTC	CASSLVTGGVGGYTF
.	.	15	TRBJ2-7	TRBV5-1	TGCGCCAGCAGCTCCTTGACGACAGGCTCCTACGAGCAGTACTTC	CASSSLTTGSYEQYF
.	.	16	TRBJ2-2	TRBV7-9	TGTGCCAGCAGCTTAGTTCCGGGAATGAGCACCGGGGAGCTGTTTTTT	CASSLVPGMSTGELFF
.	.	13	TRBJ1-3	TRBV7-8	TGTGCCAGCAGCTTACAGGATGTGGACACCATATATTTT	CASSLQDVDTIYF
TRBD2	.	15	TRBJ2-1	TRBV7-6	TGTGCCAGCAGCCCCGGGAGCGGGAGTATCAATGAGCAGTTCTTC	CASSPGSGSINEQFF